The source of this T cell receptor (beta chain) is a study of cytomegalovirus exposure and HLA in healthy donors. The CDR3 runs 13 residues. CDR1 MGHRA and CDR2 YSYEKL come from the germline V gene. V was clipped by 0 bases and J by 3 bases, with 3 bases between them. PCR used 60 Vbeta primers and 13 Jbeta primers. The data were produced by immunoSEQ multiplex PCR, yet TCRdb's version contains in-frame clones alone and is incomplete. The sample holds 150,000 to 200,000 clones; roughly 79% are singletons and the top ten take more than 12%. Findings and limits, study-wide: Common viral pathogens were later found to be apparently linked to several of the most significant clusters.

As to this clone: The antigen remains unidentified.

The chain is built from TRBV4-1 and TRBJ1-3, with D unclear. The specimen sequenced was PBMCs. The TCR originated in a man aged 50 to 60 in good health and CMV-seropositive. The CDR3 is CASSQDNGNTIYF. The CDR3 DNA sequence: TGCGCCAGCAGCCAAGACAATGGAAACACCATATATTTT.